This TCR beta chain was sequenced in a study of T cell repertoires in cytomegalovirus infection. Across the whole study: In public TCR beta signatures, there were indications of both CMV infection and matching HLA type.

TCRdb called the reads again in MiXCR, with one record for every CDR3 protein. The table shows about 180,000 distinct CDR3 sequences, with roughly a sixth occurring only once. Notes on the study in general: Clonotypes of TCR beta that were HLA-C-restricted and CMV-specific dominated the ex vivo response. Summed frequency of shared TCR beta families picked out CMV carriers who also had the relevant HLA.

As for this clonotype: The antigen is not known.

The germline gives CDR1 SGHAT, CDR2 FQNNGV. V lost 6 bases and J lost 0, with 14 bases in between. CDR3 length: 16 amino acids. The sequenced sample consisted of CD8+ T cells from PBMCs. The gene calls are TRBV11-2 and TRBJ2-2; no firm D call. This TCR was recovered from a human donor in good health (CMV status not recorded). Some clones in this sample may be carry-over from other donors' samples. This CDR3 is CASSLRFSTNTGELFF. Here the CDR3 DNA reads TGTGCCAGCAGTCTTAGATTTAGCACGAACACCGGGGAGCTGTTTTTT.